This TCR beta chain was sequenced in a study of blood T cells in healthy people across ages. The study, taken as a whole, reports: Naive CD4+ cells and diversity were both higher in long-lived donors than in aged donors. Age advanced and TCR beta diversity per million T cells fell, roughly linearly.

About this clonotype itself: Its antigen is unknown.

Germline CDR1 MNHNS, CDR2 SASEGT. The junction had 9 bases not matched to a gene; V was cut back by 8 bases and J by 12 bases. There are 11 residues in the CDR3. A sample-barcoded 5' primer and a J-beta primer mix were used in a second PCR of roughly 7 to 11 cycles. MiXCR, run by TCRdb on the 5' RACE reads, gives a single entry per CDR3 protein. The sample lists 540,000 or so distinct CDR3 sequences, 25% to 30% seen once, with less than 20% in the top ten. The J gene is TRBJ1-2, the V gene TRBV6-1; 7 nucleotides align to TRBD1. Sequencing input: blood. This clonotype was sampled from a woman between 70 and 85 years old in good health. CDR3 coding DNA: TGTGCCAGCCTGTACGCCGGGACAGACACCTTC. This codes for CASLYAGTDTF.